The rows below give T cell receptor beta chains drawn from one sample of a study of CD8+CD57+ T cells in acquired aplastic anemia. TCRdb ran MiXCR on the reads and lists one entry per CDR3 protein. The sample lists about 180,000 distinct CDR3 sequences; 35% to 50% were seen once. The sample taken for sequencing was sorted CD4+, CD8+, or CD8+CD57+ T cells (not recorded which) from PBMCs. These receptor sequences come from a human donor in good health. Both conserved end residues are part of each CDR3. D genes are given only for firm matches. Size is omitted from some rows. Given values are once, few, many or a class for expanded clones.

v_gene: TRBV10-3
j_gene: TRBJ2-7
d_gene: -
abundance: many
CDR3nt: TGTGCCATCAGTGAGGCGTCAGGGGGGACCTACGAGCAGTACTTC
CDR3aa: CAISEASGGTYEQYF

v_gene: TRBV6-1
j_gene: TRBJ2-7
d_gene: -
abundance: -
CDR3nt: TGTGCCAGCGTGAAGGGCGGAGCCTACGAGCAGTACTTC
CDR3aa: CASVKGGAYEQYF

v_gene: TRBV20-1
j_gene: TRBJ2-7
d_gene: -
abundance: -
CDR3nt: TGCAGTGCTGGAGATCACGAGCAGTACTTC
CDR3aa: CSAGDHEQYF

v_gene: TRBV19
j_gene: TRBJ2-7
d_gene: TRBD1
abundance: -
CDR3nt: TGTGCCAGTAGTATCATAGGACAGGGGGCCTACGAGCAGTACTTC
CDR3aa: CASSIIGQGAYEQYF

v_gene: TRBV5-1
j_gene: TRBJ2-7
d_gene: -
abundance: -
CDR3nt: TGCGCCAGCAGACCCGAGACAGCTACCTACGTGCAGTACTTC
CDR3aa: CASRPETATYVQYF

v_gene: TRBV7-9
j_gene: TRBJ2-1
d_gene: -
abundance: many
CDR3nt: TGTGCCAGCAGCTTATCCATCCGGGTCAATGAGCAGTTCTTC
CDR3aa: CASSLSIRVNEQFF

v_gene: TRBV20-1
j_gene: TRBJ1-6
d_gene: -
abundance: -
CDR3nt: TGCAGTGCTAGAGATCCCCAGTTACTAGCTAATTCACCCCTCCACTTT
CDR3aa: CSARDPQLLANSPLHF

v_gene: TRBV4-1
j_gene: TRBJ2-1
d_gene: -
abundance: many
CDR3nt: TGCGCCAGCAGCCAAGATAGGAGGGAGCAGTTCTTC
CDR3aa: CASSQDRREQFF

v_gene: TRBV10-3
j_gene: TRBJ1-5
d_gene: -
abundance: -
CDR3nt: TGTGCCATCAGTGAGTCTACGGATCAGCCCCAGCATTTT
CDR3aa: CAISESTDQPQHF

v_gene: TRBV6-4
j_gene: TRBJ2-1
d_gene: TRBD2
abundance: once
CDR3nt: TGTGCCAGCAGTGACGGGCGGGGGGGTGACAATGAGCAGTTCTTC
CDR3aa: CASSDGRGGDNEQFF

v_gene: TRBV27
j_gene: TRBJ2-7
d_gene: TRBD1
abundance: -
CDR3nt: TGTGCCAGCAGCCGACAGCGGCCAGGGGGTACCTACGAGCAGTACTTC
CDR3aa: CASSRQRPGGTYEQYF

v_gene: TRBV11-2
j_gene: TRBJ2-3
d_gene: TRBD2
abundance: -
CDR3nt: TGTGCCAGCAGCGGGAGGGCCGTGCAGTTCGATACGCAGTATTTT
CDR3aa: CASSGRAVQFDTQYF

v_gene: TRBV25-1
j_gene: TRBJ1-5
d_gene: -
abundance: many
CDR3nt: TGTGCCAGCAGTGCCGACGGCAATCAGCCCCAGCATTTT
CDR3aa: CASSADGNQPQHF

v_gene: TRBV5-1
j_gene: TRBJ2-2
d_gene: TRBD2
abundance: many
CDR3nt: TGCGCCAGCAGCCCCGGGACTAGCGGGAGGTACACCGGGGAGCTGTTTTTT
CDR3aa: CASSPGTSGRYTGELFF

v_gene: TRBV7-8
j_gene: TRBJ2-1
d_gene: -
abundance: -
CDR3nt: TGTGCCAGCAGCCCTCCGGGATACAATGAGCAGTTCTTC
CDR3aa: CASSPPGYNEQFF

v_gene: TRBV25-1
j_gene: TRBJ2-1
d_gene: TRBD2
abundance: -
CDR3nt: TGTGCCAGCAGTGACCCTAGCGGGAGGGCCCAGGGCAATGAGCAGTTCTTC
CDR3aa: CASSDPSGRAQGNEQFF

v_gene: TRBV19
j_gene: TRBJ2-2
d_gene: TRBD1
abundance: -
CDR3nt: TGTGCCAGTAACGTTGGGACAGGGAGCACCGGGGAGCTGTTTTTT
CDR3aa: CASNVGTGSTGELFF

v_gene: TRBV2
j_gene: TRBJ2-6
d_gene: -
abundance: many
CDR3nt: TGTGCCAGCCTCAAAGGGGACTCTGGGGCCAACGTCCTGACTTTC
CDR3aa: CASLKGDSGANVLTF

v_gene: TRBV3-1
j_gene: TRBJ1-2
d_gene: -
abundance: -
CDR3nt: TGTGCCAGCAGCCCCTCCAGGGCCAATGGCTACACCTTC
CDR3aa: CASSPSRANGYTF

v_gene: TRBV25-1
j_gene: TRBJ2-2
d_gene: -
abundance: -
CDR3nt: TGTGCCAGCAGTGATACAGGGTTGGCCGGGGAGCTGTTTTTT
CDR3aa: CASSDTGLAGELFF

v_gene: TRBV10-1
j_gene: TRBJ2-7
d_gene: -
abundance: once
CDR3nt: TGCGCCAGCAGCGACACCTCAACGGACGAGCAGTACTTC
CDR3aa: CASSDTSTDEQYF

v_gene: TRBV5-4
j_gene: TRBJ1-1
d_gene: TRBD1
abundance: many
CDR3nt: TGTGCCAGCAGCACGGGACAGGGGTGGCAAACTGAAGCTTTCTTT
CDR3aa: CASSTGQGWQTEAFF

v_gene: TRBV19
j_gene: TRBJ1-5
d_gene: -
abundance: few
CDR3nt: TGTGCCAGTAGTATAGGCAATCAGCCCCAGCATTTT
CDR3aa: CASSIGNQPQHF

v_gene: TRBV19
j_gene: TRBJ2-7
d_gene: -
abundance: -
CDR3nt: TGTGCCAGTAGGCTCACTCCCGATTCTTCACAGTACGAGCAGTACTTC
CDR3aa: CASRLTPDSSQYEQYF

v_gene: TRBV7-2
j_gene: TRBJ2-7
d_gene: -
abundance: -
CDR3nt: TGTGCCAGCAGCAGGGGCGATGGCGAGCAGTACTTC
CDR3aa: CASSRGDGEQYF

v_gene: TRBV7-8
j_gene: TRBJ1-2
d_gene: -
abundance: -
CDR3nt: TGTGCCAGCAGCTTAGCGTCAGGGAGCTATGGCTACACCTTC
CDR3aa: CASSLASGSYGYTF

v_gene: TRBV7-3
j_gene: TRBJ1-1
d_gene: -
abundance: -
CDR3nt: TGTGCCAGCAGGGGATCGGGCACTGAAGCTTTCTTT
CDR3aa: CASRGSGTEAFF